The 24 T cell receptor beta chains in this list originate from one sample, sequenced in a study of blood T cell repertoires in COVID-19. The repertoire was sequenced with immunoSEQ multiplex PCR; TCRdb's copy has only in-frame clones and lacks some. Among 90,000 to 110,000 clones listed, 85% to 90% were seen once. Specimen: peripheral blood. These TCRs come from a man aged 50-60 years with acute or convalescent COVID-19.

The chain uses TRBV7-6 and TRBJ2-1; 8 nucleotides align to TRBD1. This CDR3 has 17 amino acids. The germline gives CDR1 SGHVS, CDR2 FNYEAQ. J gave up 2 bases and V 1 base, and 7 bases lay outside the gene matches. As DNA, the CDR3 is TGTGCCAGCAGCTTAGTGGAGGACAGGGAGGCCTACAATGAGCAGTTCTTC. It specifies CASSLVEDREAYNEQFF.

The chain links TRBV5-6 to TRBJ2-7; TRBD2 matches at 8 bases. This CDR3 contains 16 residues. The V gene end was trimmed by 1 base and the J gene end by 2 bases; junction bases not matched to a gene: 8. The germline V gene has CDR1 SGHDT and CDR2 YYEEEE. CDR3 sequence reads: CASSLIAGHSTYEQYF. CDR3 bases: TGTGCCAGCAGCTTGATAGCGGGGCATTCAACCTACGAGCAGTACTTC. The full variable domain, with the rest looked up from reference TRBV5-6 and TRBJ2-7, is DAGVTQSPTHLIKTRGQQVTLRCSPKSGHDTVSWYQQALGQGPQFIFQYYEEEERQRGNFPDRFSGHQFPNYSSELNVNALLLGDSALYLCASSLIAGHSTYEQYFGPGTRLTVT.

The CDR3 DNA is TGTGCCAGCAGCTGGGGACAGGGGAAAACTGAAGCTTTCTTT. Protein sequence: CASSWGQGKTEAFF. This chain connects TRBV11-2 to TRBJ1-1; 10 positions match TRBD1. The length of the CDR3 is 14 residues. J was trimmed by 5 bases and V by 4 bases; bases with no gene match: 4. The germline gives CDR1 SGHAT, CDR2 FQNNGV.

The V gene is TRBV5-1, the J gene TRBJ2-3; weak D call: TRBD1 (5 bases). The germline V and J ends were trimmed by 0 bases and 4 bases, with 9 bases remaining between them. This CDR3 comprises 14 residues. CDR1 is SGHRS and CDR2 is YFSETQ in the germline V gene. This chain's CDR3 is CASSLGQQSDTQYF. The DNA of the CDR3 is TGCGCCAGCAGCTTGGGACAGCAATCAGATACGCAGTATTTT.

The V gene is TRBV30, the J gene TRBJ1-1, with a weak D call TRBD1 (5 bases). V lost 3 bases to trimming and J lost 1 base, with 9 bases between them. CDR3 size: 13 residues. The germline gives CDR1 GTSNPN, CDR2 SVGIG (reference sequence). The CDR3, as DNA: TGTGCCTGGAGAAAGCAGGGGAACACTGAAGCTTTCTTT. Amino acids: CAWRKQGNTEAFF.

At least ten counts were recorded for this clone. The V call is TRBV19, the J call TRBJ1-6; TRBD1 might be the D (5 bases). The CDR3 consists of 14 residues. The germline V gene encodes CDR1 LNHDA and CDR2 SQIVND (reference sequence). V lost 6 bases, J lost 10 bases, and 16 bases lay in between. CDR3 sequence reads: CASSAPGPYSPLHF. The CDR3, as DNA: TGTGCCAGTAGCGCCCCAGGGCCCTACTCACCCCTCCACTTT.

This chain joins TRBV6-4 and TRBJ1-6; TRBD1 matches at 9 bases. The CDR3 length is 19 residues. Per the germline V gene, CDR1 is MRHNA and CDR2 is SNTAGT. The V and J ends lost 6 bases and 9 bases, in that order; junction bases with no gene match: 21. The CDR3 is CASSRMGQGIPSRASPLHF. In nucleotides, the CDR3 is TGTGCCAGCAGCCGGATGGGACAGGGCATACCCTCCCGTGCTTCACCCCTCCACTTT.

V gene TRBV2 combines with J gene TRBJ1-6, with D possibly being TRBD1 (5 bases). The CDR3 length is 13 residues. Trimming removed 5 bases from V and 9 bases from J, with 11 bases in between. Germline V gene sequence: CDR1 SNHLY, CDR2 FYNNEI. CDR3 coding DNA: TGTGCCAGCAGTTCTAGGGGAGGTTCACCCCTCCACTTT. Its translation is CASSSRGGSPLHF.

This sequence joins TRBV14 and TRBJ2-7; no definite D call. The V end lost 0 bases, the J end lost 7 bases, and 10 bases lay between the germline ends. CDR1 is SGHDN, CDR2 FVKESK, per germline. This CDR3 comprises 13 residues. The CDR3 is CASSQDLVGEQYF. The CDR3 nucleotides are TGTGCCAGCAGCCAAGATCTGGTCGGTGAGCAGTACTTC.

The CDR3 nucleotides are TGTGCCACCAGTGATGGCGGGGTTTGGCAGCCCCAGCATTTT. It codes for CATSDGGVWQPQHF. The chain employs TRBV24-1 and TRBJ1-5; D is unresolved. In germline, CDR1 is KGHDR, CDR2 SFDVKD. This CDR3 is 14 amino acids long. The V gene lost 3 bases and the J gene lost 7 bases, with 12 bases spanning the gap.

The chain links TRBV7-3 to TRBJ2-1, with a tentative D call TRBD2 (6 bases). Germline lookup yields CDR1 SGHTA and CDR2 FQGTGA. The CDR3 totals 14 residues. The V gene lost 2 bases and the J gene lost 8 bases, with 13 bases spanning the gap. The CDR3 reads CASSLRGNRDEQFF. CDR3 in DNA: TGTGCCAGCAGCTTACGCGGGAATCGGGATGAGCAGTTCTTC.

This clone was seen a single time. The chain is built from TRBV18 and TRBJ2-1; TRBD2 might be the D (6 bases). V lost 3 bases, J lost 6 bases, and 12 bases lay in between. The CDR3 consists of 14 residues. The germline V gene has CDR1 KGHSH and CDR2 LQKENI. CDR3 sequence reads: CASSPGGVGNEQFF. The CDR3 DNA sequence: TGTGCCAGCTCACCGGGGGGAGTCGGCAATGAGCAGTTCTTC.

V and J are TRBV3-1 (or the pseudogene TRBV3-2) and TRBJ2-7; the match to TRBD2 covers 7 bases. Germline values: CDR1 LGHDT, CDR2 YNNKEL (reference sequence). There are 14 residues in the CDR3. Unmatched junction bases numbered 5, after V lost 4 bases and J lost 2 bases. CDR3 sequence reads: CASSPAGLPYEQYF. The DNA for the CDR3 is TGTGCCAGCAGCCCAGCGGGGCTCCCCTACGAGCAGTACTTC.

The chain joins TRBV30 to TRBJ1-1, with D maybe TRBD1 (6 bases). In germline, CDR1 is GTSNPN, CDR2 SVGIG (reference sequence). V lost 0 bases, J lost 1 base, and 6 bases lay in between. CDR3 length: 13 amino acids. For the CDR3, the DNA is TGTGCCTGGAGTGTACAGGGGAACACTGAAGCTTTCTTT. This translates into CAWSVQGNTEAFF. Using reference TRBV30 and TRBJ1-1 for the parts outside the CDR3, the full variable domain is SQTIHQWPATLVQPVGSPLSLECTVEGTSNPNLYWYRQAAGRGLQLLFYSVGIGQISSEVPQNLSASRPQDRQFILSSKKLLLSDSGFYLCAWSVQGNTEAFFGQGTRLTVV.

Concerning this clone itself: A much larger clone differs by one base, so this may be a read error. The chain uses TRBV11-2 and TRBJ2-3, with TRBD2 matching 16 bases. The CDR3 totals 17 residues. Germline values: CDR1 SGHAT, CDR2 FQNNGV. CDR3 residues: CANSLSGTSGGGDTQYF. For the CDR3, the DNA is TGTGCCAACAGCCTAAGCGGGACTAGCGGGGGGGGAGATACGCAGTATTTT.

The V gene is TRBV10-3, the J gene TRBJ1-3, with unresolved D. V lost 7 bases and J 7 bases, leaving 8 bases between the germline ends. The CDR3 spans 11 residues. Germline V lookup: CDR1 ENHRY, CDR2 SYGVKD. CDR3 sequence reads: CAINSWNTIYF. The CDR3 DNA sequence: TGTGCCATCAATAGTTGGAACACCATATATTTT.

The J gene is TRBJ1-1, the V gene TRBV7-9; D is unclear. The CDR3 spans 14 residues. V gave up 4 bases and J gave up 5 bases, with 14 bases separating them. Germline values: CDR1 SEHNR, CDR2 FQNEAQ (reference sequence). The CDR3, as DNA: TGTGCCAGCAGCTCCCCGACTGGGAGGACTGAAGCTTTCTTT. As protein: CASSSPTGRTEAFF.

This chain connects TRBV28 to TRBJ1-6; D is ambiguous. Germline V gives CDR1 MDHEN, CDR2 SYDVKM. V dropped 8 bases and J dropped 10 bases, with 15 bases sitting between them. The CDR3 has 13 residues. For the CDR3, the DNA is TGTGCCAGCTCTGGCCTCCCGAGGTCACCCCTCCACTTT. It encodes CASSGLPRSPLHF.

V is TRBV5-1 and J is TRBJ1-1; 7 bases are a match to TRBD1. Losses at the gene ends were 2 bases for V and 5 bases for J; bases not matched to a gene: 6. This CDR3 has 14 amino acids. Per germline, CDR1 SGHRS and CDR2 YFSETQ. As DNA, the CDR3 is TGCGCCAGCAGCTTCACAAACAGGGGAACTGAAGCTTTCTTT. Translated, it gives CASSFTNRGTEAFF.

The chain couples TRBV27 to TRBJ2-7, with a tentative D call TRBD1 (5 bases). The V end was cut by 3 bases, the J end by 5 bases, with 11 bases between. This CDR3 contains 13 residues. Germline V gives CDR1 MNHEY, CDR2 SMNVEV (reference sequence). The CDR3 sequence: CASSFIRGDEQYF. In DNA form, the CDR3 reads TGTGCCAGCAGTTTCATAAGGGGCGACGAGCAGTACTTC.

This chain uses TRBV20-1 with TRBJ2-3; the match to TRBD1 covers 7 bases. V gave up 3 bases and J gave up 2 bases; unmatched junction bases: 14. Looked up from germline, CDR1 is DFQATT and CDR2 is SNEGSKA (reference sequence). The length of the CDR3 is 17 residues. The CDR3 nucleotides read TGCAGTGCTAGTTTGTTGGAAGGGGGCGAGTACACAGATACGCAGTATTTT. This sequence encodes CSASLLEGGEYTDTQYF.

A single count supports this clone. V and J are TRBV7-3 and TRBJ1-3; no definite D call. The CDR3 loop spans 15 amino acids. CDR1 is SGHTA and CDR2 is FQGTGA in the germline V gene. Trimming took off 1 base at V and 2 bases at J, with 9 bases between the two ends. CDR3 sequence: CASSLKGGPGNTIYF. In DNA, the CDR3 is TGTGCCAGCAGCTTAAAAGGAGGGCCTGGAAACACCATATATTTT.

In its sample, this clone ranks as medium-sized. This chain joins TRBV15 and TRBJ2-7; 7 nucleotides align to TRBD1. The germline V gene encodes CDR1 LNHNV and CDR2 YYDKDF (reference sequence). This CDR3 spans 15 amino acids. With V trimmed by 5 bases and J by 3 bases, 10 bases remained unmatched. The CDR3 sequence: CATSSAGTANYEQYF. The CDR3 DNA reads TGTGCCACCAGCTCGGCCGGGACAGCGAACTACGAGCAGTACTTC.

The V gene is TRBV9, the J gene TRBJ2-5; TRBD2 matches at 16 bases. Germline V gene sequence: CDR1 SGDLS, CDR2 YYNGEE. V lost 4 bases, J lost 5 bases, and 11 bases stayed unmatched. The CDR3 loop spans 18 amino acids. In nucleotides, the CDR3 is TGTGCCAGCAGCCCCGGGACTAGCGGGAGGGGGGTAGGGGAGACCCAGTACTTC. Its protein product is CASSPGTSGRGVGETQYF.